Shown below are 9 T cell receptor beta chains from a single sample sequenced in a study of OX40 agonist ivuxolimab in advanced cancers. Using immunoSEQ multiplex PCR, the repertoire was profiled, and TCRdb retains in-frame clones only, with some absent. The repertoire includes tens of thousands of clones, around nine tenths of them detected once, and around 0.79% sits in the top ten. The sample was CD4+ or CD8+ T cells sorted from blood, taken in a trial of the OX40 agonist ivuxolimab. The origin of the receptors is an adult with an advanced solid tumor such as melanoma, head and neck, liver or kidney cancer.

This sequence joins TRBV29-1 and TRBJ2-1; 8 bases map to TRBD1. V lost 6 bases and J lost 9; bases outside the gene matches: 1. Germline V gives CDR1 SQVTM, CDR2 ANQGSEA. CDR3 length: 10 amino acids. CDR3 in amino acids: CSVDRVEQFF. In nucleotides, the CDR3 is TGCAGCGTGGACAGGGTTGAGCAGTTCTTC.

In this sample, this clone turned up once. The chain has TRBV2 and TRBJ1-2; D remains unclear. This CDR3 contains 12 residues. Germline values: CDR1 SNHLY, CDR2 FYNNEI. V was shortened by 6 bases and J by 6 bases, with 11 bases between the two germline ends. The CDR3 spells CASRASLDGYTF. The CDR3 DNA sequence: TGTGCCAGCAGAGCTAGCCTGGATGGCTACACCTTC.

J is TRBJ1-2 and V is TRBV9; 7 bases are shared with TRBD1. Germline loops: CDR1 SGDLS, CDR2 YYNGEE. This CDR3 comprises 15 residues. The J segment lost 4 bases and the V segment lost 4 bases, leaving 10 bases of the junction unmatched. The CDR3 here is CASSLGTAVGYGYTF. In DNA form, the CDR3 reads TGTGCCAGCAGCCTTGGGACAGCAGTGGGCTATGGCTACACCTTC.

CDR3 in DNA: TGCAGCGTTGAAGGCCAGGGCGTCTATGGCTACACCTTC. It codes for CSVEGQGVYGYTF. The chain carries TRBV29-1 and TRBJ1-2; D might be TRBD1 (5 bases). Germline CDR1 SQVTM, CDR2 ANQGSEA. The CDR3 totals 13 residues. Trimming took 1 base from V and 4 from J, leaving 10 bases between them.

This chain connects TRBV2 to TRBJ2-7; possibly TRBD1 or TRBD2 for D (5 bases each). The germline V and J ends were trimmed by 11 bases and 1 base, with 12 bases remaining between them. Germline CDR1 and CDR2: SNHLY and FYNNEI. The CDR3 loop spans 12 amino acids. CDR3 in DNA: TGTGCCGGCCGGGACGGATCCTACGAGCAGTACTTC. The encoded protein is CAGRDGSYEQYF.

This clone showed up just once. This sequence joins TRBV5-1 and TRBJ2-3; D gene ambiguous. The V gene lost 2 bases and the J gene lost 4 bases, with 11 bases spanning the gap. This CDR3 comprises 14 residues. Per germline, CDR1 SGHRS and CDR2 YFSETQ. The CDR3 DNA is TGCGCCAGCAGCTTTGCACAGACCTCAGATACGCAGTATTTT. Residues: CASSFAQTSDTQYF. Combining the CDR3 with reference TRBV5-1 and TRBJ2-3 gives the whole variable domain KAGVTQTPRYLIKTRGQQVTLSCSPISGHRSVSWYQQTPGQGLQFLFEYFSETQRNKGNFPGRFSGRQFSNSRSEMNVSTLELGDSALYLCASSFAQTSDTQYFGPGTRLTVL.

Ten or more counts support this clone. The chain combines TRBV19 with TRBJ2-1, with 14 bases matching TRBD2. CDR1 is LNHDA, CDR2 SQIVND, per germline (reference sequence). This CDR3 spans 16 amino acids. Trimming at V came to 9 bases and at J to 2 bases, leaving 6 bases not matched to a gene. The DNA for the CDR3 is TGTGCCAGCGGACTAGCGGGGGGACCAACCTACAATGAGCAGTTCTTC. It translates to CASGLAGGPTYNEQFF.

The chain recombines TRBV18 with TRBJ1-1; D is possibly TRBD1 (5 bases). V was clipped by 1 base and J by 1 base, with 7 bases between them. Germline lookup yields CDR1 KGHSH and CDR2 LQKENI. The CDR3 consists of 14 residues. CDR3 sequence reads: CASSPLTGNTEAFF. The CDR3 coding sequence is TGTGCCAGCTCACCACTTACAGGGAACACTGAAGCTTTCTTT. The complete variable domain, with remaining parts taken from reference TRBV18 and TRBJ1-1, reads NAGVMQNPRHLVRRRGQEARLRCSPMKGHSHVYWYRQLPEEGLKFMVYLQKENIIDESGMPKERFSAEFPKEGPSILRIQQVVRGDSAAYFCASSPLTGNTEAFFGQGTRLTVV.

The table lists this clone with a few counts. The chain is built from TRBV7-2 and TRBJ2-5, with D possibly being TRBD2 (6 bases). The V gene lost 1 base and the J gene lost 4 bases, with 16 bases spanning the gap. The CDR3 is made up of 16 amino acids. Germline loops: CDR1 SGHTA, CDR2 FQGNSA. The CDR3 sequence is CASSLGYGGFLETQYF. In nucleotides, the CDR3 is TGTGCCAGCAGCTTAGGCTACGGGGGTTTCTTAGAGACCCAGTACTTC. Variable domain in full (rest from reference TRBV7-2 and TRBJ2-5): GAGVSQSPSNKVTEKGKDVELRCDPISGHTALYWYRQSLGQGLEFLIYFQGNSAPDKSGLPSDRFSAERTGGSVSTLTIQRTQQEDSAVYLCASSLGYGGFLETQYFGPGTRLLVL.